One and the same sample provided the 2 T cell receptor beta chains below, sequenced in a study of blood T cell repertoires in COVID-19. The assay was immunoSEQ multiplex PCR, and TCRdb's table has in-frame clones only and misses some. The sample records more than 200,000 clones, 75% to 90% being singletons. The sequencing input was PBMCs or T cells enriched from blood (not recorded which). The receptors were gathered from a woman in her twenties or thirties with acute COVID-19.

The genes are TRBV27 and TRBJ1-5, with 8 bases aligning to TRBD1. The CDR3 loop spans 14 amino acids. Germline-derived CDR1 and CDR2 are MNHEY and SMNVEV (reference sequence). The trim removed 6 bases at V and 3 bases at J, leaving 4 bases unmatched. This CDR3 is CASSPTGVNQPQHF. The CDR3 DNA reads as TGTGCCAGCAGCCCGACAGGGGTCAATCAGCCCCAGCATTTT.

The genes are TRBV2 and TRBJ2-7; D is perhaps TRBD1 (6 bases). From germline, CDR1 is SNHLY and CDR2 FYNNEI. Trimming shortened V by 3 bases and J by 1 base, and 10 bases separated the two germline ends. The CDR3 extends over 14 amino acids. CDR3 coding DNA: TGTGCCAGCAGTGAGGGGGCTCGGTCCTACGAGCAGTACTTC. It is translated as CASSEGARSYEQYF.